This TCR beta chain appears in the sequencing data of a study of T cells in tumors and immune-related adverse events listed by TCRdb under 2021. This specimen's treatment or condition label, interpreted: nivolumab (PD-1 blockade) given before sampling. The DNeasy Blood and Tissue Kit was used to extract DNA from formalin-fixed paraffin-embedded specimens. As to this clone: Its specific antigen is unknown. Base quality data are lacking; no much larger clone is found one base away.

Using the immunoSEQ assay, the TCR beta locus was amplified and sequenced, producing bulk TCR Vbeta CDR3 data. The authors' analysis ran thus. Non-productive CDR3s, sequences shorter than 7 amino acids, and those not starting with C or ending with F/W were excluded. Analysis was restricted to specimens with at least 1000 reads, and each clonotype was defined at the amino acid level. To compute clonality, Pielou's evenness was subtracted from 1. Library sizes were equalized by abundance-weighted random subsampling with replacement, repeated 100 times to report 95% confidence intervals. Repertoire overlap was quantified using the Morisita overlap index, and the top 40 clones per specimen were examined for overlap with the irAE. The table comes from immuneACCESS by way of TCRdb, which keeps in-frame sequences with V and J called. Part of the clones is missing from these tables; in studies checked, under half for an unresolved V gene and the rest for unknown reasons. The V and J calls and clone size are taken from that table; D and trimming were inferred from the DNA. The sample data list around 10,000 clones, and around 93% of these were observed just once. The ten largest clones represent roughly 1.5% of the sample.

Based on the germline V gene (reference sequence), the CDR1 and CDR2 sequences are SEHNR and FQNEAQ. V and J are truncated by 5 bases and 4 bases respectively, leaving an intervening sequence of 12 bases. Its CDR3 holds 14 amino acids, cysteine through phenylalanine. Just the 42-base CDR3 DNA is kept, in frame starting at base 1. Recombination linked TRBV7-9 to TRBJ1-5, with the D gene too uncertain to name. The source of this sequence is a female donor with metastatic renal cell carcinoma. The source was lymph node tissue, collected from a patient treated with anti-PD-1 therapy. The CDR3 region: CASSPDLFNQPQHF. The nucleotides read TGTGCCAGCAGCCCCGACTTGTTTAATCAGCCCCAGCATTTT. Reference TRBV7-9 and TRBJ1-5 proteins supply the regions before and after the CDR3; the full variable domain is: DTGVSQNPRHKITKRGQNVTFRCDPISEHNRLYWYRQTLGQGPEFLTYFQNEAQLEKSRLLSDRFSAERPKGSFSTLEIQRTEQGDSAMYLCASSPDLFNQPQHFGDGTRLSIL.